A single sample is the source of the 27 T cell receptor beta chains below, sequenced in a study of blood T cells in healthy people across ages. Next came a second PCR, run for about 6 to 11 cycles, which used a sample-barcoded 5' primer along with a J-beta primer mix. Each CDR3 protein is one row after TCRdb ran MiXCR on the 5' RACE reads. The table lists about 1.6 million distinct CDR3 sequences, 30% to 35% of them singletons. Sequencing was carried out using blood. All receptors come from a woman in her thirties in good health.

This clonotype has a handful of counts. This rearrangement joins TRBV29-1 to TRBJ1-1; D uncertain. The CDR3 is made up of 11 amino acids. Germline V gene sequence: CDR1 SQVTM, CDR2 ANQGSEA. The germline V and J ends were trimmed by 7 bases and 6 bases, with 12 bases remaining between them. For the CDR3, the DNA is TGCAGCGCCGGACGCCTTTCTGAAGCTTTCTTT. Translating gives CSAGRLSEAFF.

The table lists this clonotype with a few counts. The rearrangement joins TRBV7-2 to TRBJ2-5; weak D call: TRBD1 (8 bases). CDR1 is SGHTA, CDR2 FQGNSA, per germline. Trimming took off 2 bases at V and 4 bases at J, with 17 bases between the two ends. The CDR3 runs to 16 residues. CDR3 DNA: TGTGCCAGCAGCTTATTACAACAGGGGGGGGGAGAGACCCAGTACTTC. It encodes CASSLLQQGGGETQYF.

This clonotype showed up just a few times. The chain has TRBV4-2 and TRBJ2-7; 11 nucleotides match TRBD2. Per the germline V gene, CDR1 is LGHNA and CDR2 is YNFKEQ. With 2 bases clipped from V and 2 bases from J, the junction kept 5 bases outside the gene matches. The CDR3 runs to 16 residues. CDR3 loop: CASSQLAGGFPYEQYF. The DNA of the CDR3 is TGTGCCAGCAGCCAATTAGCGGGAGGGTTCCCCTACGAGCAGTACTTC.

The rearrangement links TRBV19 to TRBJ2-5; D call uncertain. The germline CDR1 and CDR2 sequences are LNHDA and SQIVND (reference sequence). V was clipped by 3 bases and J by 3 bases, with 8 bases between them. CDR3 size: 13 residues. In DNA, the CDR3 is TGTGCCAGTAGTATGGGCCAGGAAGAGACCCAGTACTTC. It is translated as CASSMGQEETQYF.

The chain combines TRBV4-2 with TRBJ2-7, with D unresolved. The V gene lost 0 bases and the J gene lost 1 base, with 16 bases spanning the gap. Germline V gene data show CDR1 as LGHNA and CDR2 as YNFKEQ. This CDR3 is 17 amino acids long. CDR3 residues: CASSQDLVGKESYEQYF. In DNA form, the CDR3 reads TGTGCCAGCAGCCAAGATCTGGTGGGGAAAGAGTCCTACGAGCAGTACTTC.

In its sample, this clonotype was seen a few times. The chain is built from TRBV7-9 and TRBJ2-3; perhaps TRBD2 as D (6 bases). Germline CDR1 is SEHNR and CDR2 is FQNEAQ (reference sequence). CDR3 size: 15 residues. Deletions cut 5 bases from V and 2 bases from J, with 14 bases between. This chain's CDR3 is CASSPRTTHTDTQYF. DNA for the CDR3: TGTGCCAGCAGCCCTCGGACTACCCACACAGATACGCAGTATTTT.

The chain recombines TRBV10-3 with TRBJ1-2; the D is unclear. The length of the CDR3 is 11 residues. V lost 11 bases and J lost 4, with 11 bases in between. CDR1 is ENHRY and CDR2 is SYGVKD in the germline V gene. CDR3 sequence (DNA): TGTGCCGTTTCGGTGGGCTATGGCTACACCTTC. This gives the protein CAVSVGYGYTF.

The chain combines TRBV15 with TRBJ2-1, with no clear D. Trimming took 0 bases from V and 6 from J, leaving 12 bases between them. Germline values: CDR1 LNHNV, CDR2 YYDKDF (reference sequence). The CDR3 runs to 15 residues. This CDR3 reads CATSRDRRSLNEQFF. The CDR3 DNA sequence: TGTGCCACCAGCAGAGATCGCCGGTCACTCAATGAGCAGTTCTTC.

This clonotype was counted a few times. The chain links TRBV7-8 to TRBJ2-5; D perhaps matches TRBD2 (5 bases). Germline CDR1 reads SGHVS; CDR2 reads FQNEAQ. Deletions cut 5 bases from V and 5 bases from J, with 21 bases between. This CDR3 region has 16 residues. CDR3 residues: CASSGPNIQRGETQYF. DNA of the CDR3: TGTGCCAGCAGCGGCCCTAATATCCAGCGAGGGGAGACCCAGTACTTC.

This clonotype was detected a few times. This chain links TRBV11-2 with TRBJ2-3; D assignment may be TRBD1 or TRBD2 (5 bases each). This CDR3 is built from 16 residues. CDR1 SGHAT and CDR2 FQNNGV come from the germline V gene. Trimming stripped 5 bases from V and 2 bases from J, with 17 bases between. Written as DNA, the CDR3 is TGTGCCAGCAGCCCCGGGGCTCAGTTCGCCACAGATACGCAGTATTTT. This sequence encodes CASSPGAQFATDTQYF.

The gene calls are TRBV12-3 or TRBV12-4 and TRBJ2-7, with TRBD2 as a possible D gene (6 bases). This CDR3 has 15 residues. V was pared by 7 bases and J by 6 bases, with 22 bases between. The CDR3 nucleotides read TGTGCCAGCAATACCCGACGCGGGGTTTCTGGCGAGCAGTACTTC. The encoded protein is CASNTRRGVSGEQYF.

This chain uses TRBV20-1 with TRBJ1-1, with unresolved D. V was trimmed by 1 base and J by 0 bases, leaving 9 bases between them. The CDR3 is 14 residues long. From germline, CDR1 is DFQATT and CDR2 SNEGSKA (reference sequence). The CDR3 nucleotides are TGCAGTGCTAGAGGTAGGCGGATGAACACTGAAGCTTTCTTT. Protein: CSARGRRMNTEAFF.

The chain uses TRBV27 and TRBJ2-5; TRBD2 aligns across 11 bases. Germline values: CDR1 MNHEY, CDR2 SMNVEV (reference sequence). The CDR3 is 14 amino acids. V dropped 7 bases and J dropped 5; count of bases not matched to a gene: 6. The CDR3 DNA is TGTGCCAGCAAACTAGCGGGAGTTCGGGAGACCCAGTACTTC. It specifies CASKLAGVRETQYF.

The CDR3 DNA reads TGTGCCAGCAGTTTAGACCAAGGCTTTGGGGCTTTCTTT. It translates to CASSLDQGFGAFF. The chain uses TRBV12-3 or TRBV12-4 and TRBJ1-1, with unresolved D. The CDR3 totals 13 residues. V was cut by 1 base and J by 11 bases, with 14 bases left in between.

Notes on this clonotype: A much larger clone sits a single nucleotide away, making a read error possible. The chain uses TRBV30 and TRBJ1-6; no clear D. V gave up 5 bases and J gave up 15 bases, with 14 bases separating them. CDR1 GTSNPN and CDR2 SVGIG come from the germline V gene (reference sequence). This CDR3 comprises 11 residues. The chain's CDR3 is CAWVGRSRLHF. CDR3 bases: TGTGCCTGGGTTGGACGGAGCCGCCTCCACTTT.

The chain recombines TRBV6-5 with TRBJ1-6; D not resolved. The CDR3 totals 15 residues. Trimming removed 2 bases from V and 7 bases from J, with 12 bases in between. Germline loops: CDR1 MNHEY, CDR2 SVGAGI. Here the CDR3 DNA reads TGTGCCAGCAGTTACGCTGGCAACCTCAATTCACCCCTCCACTTT. It encodes CASSYAGNLNSPLHF.

The chain recombines TRBV5-1 with TRBJ2-7; the D gene could be TRBD1 or TRBD2 (5 bases each). Germline CDR1 reads SGHRS; CDR2 reads YFSETQ. Trimming took 7 bases from V and 2 from J, leaving 16 bases between them. The CDR3 has 14 residues. CDR3 residues: CASRAWGFPYEQYF. The CDR3 DNA sequence: TGCGCCAGCCGAGCTTGGGGGTTTCCCTACGAGCAGTACTTC.

In the case of this clonotype: Mismatch with germline at one junction end may stem from a read error. The V and J genes are TRBV7-3 and TRBJ2-1, with D uncertain. CDR3 length equals 15 residues. The V gene's germline CDR1 is SGHTA and CDR2 FQGTGA. The CDR3 bases are TGTGCCCGCAGCCCTAATGGCGGTGGTGTGAATGAGCAGTTCTTC. As protein: CARSPNGGGVNEQFF.

This clonotype appeared once. This rearrangement joins TRBV30 to TRBJ2-1; TRBD2 agrees at 16 bases. The CDR3 is 17 amino acids. CDR1 is GTSNPN and CDR2 is SVGIG in the germline V gene (reference sequence). With 5 bases clipped from V and 12 bases from J, the junction kept 16 bases outside the gene matches. The CDR3 region is CAWGTKTGTSGRASQFF. CDR3 coding DNA: TGTGCCTGGGGGACAAAGACCGGGACTAGCGGGAGGGCCTCGCAGTTCTTC.

To note about this clonotype: Just one base apart from a much larger clone, this may be a read error. The chain uses TRBV10-3 and TRBJ1-5; D not certain. V lost 0 bases to trimming and J lost 0 bases, with 12 bases between them. This CDR3 spans 17 amino acids. Germline V gene lookup returns CDR1 ENHRY and CDR2 SYGVKD. DNA for the CDR3: TGTGCCATCAGTGAGTCTTGGTCGGAATATAGCAATCAGCCCCAGCATTTT. This codes for CAISESWSEYSNQPQHF.

The chain recombines TRBV12-3 or TRBV12-4 with TRBJ1-4; no firm D call. The CDR3 sequence is 12 residues long. Trimming stripped 5 bases from V and 12 bases from J, with 13 bases between. The CDR3 DNA reads as TGTGCCAGCAGTCCCGGAACTACTGAACTGTTTTTT. It translates to CASSPGTTELFF.

This clonotype was seen more than once but under ten times. DNA for the CDR3: TGTGCCAGCAGCTTAGGGGACAGGGACCCAGATACGCAGTATTTT. Residues: CASSLGDRDPDTQYF. The gene calls are TRBV7-9 and TRBJ2-3; 9 bases are a match to TRBD1. There are 15 residues in the CDR3. Germline V gene lookup returns CDR1 SEHNR and CDR2 FQNEAQ (reference sequence). With 1 base clipped from V and 4 bases from J, the junction kept 3 bases outside the gene matches.

V gene TRBV5-8 combines with J gene TRBJ2-1; 8 nucleotides match TRBD2. Germline CDR1 is SGHTS and CDR2 is YDEGEE. This CDR3 is built from 18 residues. With V trimmed by 0 bases and J by 0 bases, 8 bases remained unmatched. The CDR3 DNA is TGTGCCAGCAGCTTGGATGGCGGGGGGCCGAGCTCCTACAATGAGCAGTTCTTC. It specifies CASSLDGGGPSSYNEQFF.

The CDR3 spells CSASPPLGGGSSDTQYF. CDR3 sequence (DNA): TGCAGTGCTAGCCCCCCCCTTGGCGGGGGGTCTTCAGATACGCAGTATTTT. The V call is TRBV20-1, the J call TRBJ2-3; 8 bases are a match to TRBD2. The CDR3 runs 17 residues. The trim removed 3 bases at V and 4 bases at J, leaving 15 bases unmatched. Germline assignment: CDR1 DFQATT and CDR2 SNEGSKA (reference sequence).

This clonotype was seen ten or more times. The genes are TRBV7-2 and TRBJ2-5; D might be TRBD1 (5 bases). Germline CDR1 is SGHTA and CDR2 is FQGNSA. The V gene lost 5 bases and the J gene lost 5 bases, with 15 bases spanning the gap. This CDR3 has 14 residues. The CDR3 loop is CASSPRQSSETQYF. CDR3 coding DNA: TGTGCCAGCAGCCCTAGACAGAGCTCTGAGACCCAGTACTTC.

The V gene is TRBV20-1, the J gene TRBJ2-7; D is perhaps TRBD1 or TRBD2 (5 bases each). Near its end, the DNA agrees better with TRBJ2-5, so the J call may be wrong. Looked up from germline, CDR1 is DFQATT and CDR2 is SNEGSKA (reference sequence). This CDR3 is built from 14 residues. The DNA of the CDR3 is TGCAGTGCTAGAGAGGGGCGAAGGGGAGCGACCCAGTACTTC. This sequence encodes CSAREGRRGATQYF.

V usage is TRBV7-8 and J usage is TRBJ2-3, with 9 bases fitting TRBD2. CDR3 length: 16 residues. Trimming cost V 3 bases and J 2 bases; bases outside gene matches: 6. Per the germline V gene, CDR1 is SGHVS and CDR2 is FQNEAQ. In nucleotides, the CDR3 is TGTGCCAGCAGCTTTCTCGCTAGCGGGGCCACAGATACGCAGTATTTT. Its translation is CASSFLASGATDTQYF.